This TCR beta chain was sequenced for a study of blood T cell repertoires in COVID-19. TCRdb keeps only in-frame clones here, not all; method: immunoSEQ multiplex PCR. Here the sample spans roughly 100,000 clones, 80% to 95% being singletons. This clone has only a few counts. The CDR3 is 15 amino acids. Trimming took 6 bases from V and 2 from J, leaving 15 bases between them. Germline V gene lookup returns CDR1 LNHDA and CDR2 SQIVND (reference sequence). The chain is built from TRBV19 and TRBJ2-3; no firm D call. This TCR derives from a woman in her forties or fifties with COVID-19, enrolled during active disease. What was sequenced was peripheral blood. The CDR3 DNA sequence: TGTGCCAGTAGGGCCAACCTTTTTTCCACAGATACGCAGTATTTT. The encoded protein is CASRANLFSTDTQYF.